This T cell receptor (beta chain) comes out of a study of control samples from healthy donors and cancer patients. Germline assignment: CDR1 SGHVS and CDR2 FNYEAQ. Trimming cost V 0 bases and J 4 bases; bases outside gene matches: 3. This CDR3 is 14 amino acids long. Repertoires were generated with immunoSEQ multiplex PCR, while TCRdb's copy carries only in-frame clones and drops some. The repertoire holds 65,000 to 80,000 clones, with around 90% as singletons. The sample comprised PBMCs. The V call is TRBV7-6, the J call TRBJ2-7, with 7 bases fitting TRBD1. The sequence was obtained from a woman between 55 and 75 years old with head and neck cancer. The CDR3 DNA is TGTGCCAGCAGCTTAGCGACAGGGACATACGAGCAGTACTTC. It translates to CASSLATGTYEQYF.